This paragraph reports one T cell receptor (beta chain). Its antigen is not known. Each sample's cDNA came from eight separate reactions. TCRdb reanalyzed the 5' RACE reads and collapses them to one entry per CDR3 protein, without DNA. In all, the sample yields a few hundred thousand distinct CDR3 sequences. The CDR3 spans 11 residues. Germline CDR1 is SGHRS and CDR2 is YFSETQ. The entry originates in a study of monozygotic twins with inflammatory bowel disease. Study conclusions and caveats: The inverse Simpson measure of TCRbeta diversity was lower in IBD patients than in healthy co-twins. Patients got different immunosuppressive treatments, which may have made their repertoires more variable. Researchers report that IBD patients shared fewer clonotypes with others than healthy twins, especially amid disease activity.

Material for sequencing was blood. The clonotype originates from a human donor with ulcerative colitis or Crohn's disease, or a healthy co-twin of an affected twin (not recorded which). The V gene is TRBV5-1, the J gene TRBJ2-5. The chain's CDR3 is CASSAKETQYF.